Listed below are T cell receptor beta chains from one sample, sequenced in a study of blood T cell repertoires in COVID-19. The data were produced by immunoSEQ multiplex PCR, yet TCRdb's version contains in-frame clones alone and is incomplete. Counted here are around 180,000 clones, more than 75% occurring once; the ten biggest clones make up roughly 20%. The sample comprised peripheral blood. Receptors originate from a person between 65 and 79 years old with COVID-19, enrolled during active disease. CDR3s include the opening cysteine and the closing phenylalanine or tryptophan. The D gene is left open where the match is weak. Clone size, where shown, is once, few, many, or a class for clones that have expanded.

TRBV19	TRBJ2-3	13	-	-	TGTGCCAGTAAATTCCGGGTTGGGGATACGCAGTATTTT	CASKFRVGDTQYF
TRBV5-1	TRBJ2-7	14	-	-	TGCGCCAGCAGCTTGGTTTACGGGTCCTACGAGCAGTACTTC	CASSLVYGSYEQYF
TRBV28	TRBJ1-5	17	TRBD1	-	TGTGCCAGCAGTTTCCCCACAGGGGGCAGGGCCAATCAGCCCCAGCATTTT	CASSFPTGGRANQPQHF
TRBV2	TRBJ1-5	13	-	-	TGTGCCAGCAGAAGGGGGGGTGGGCAGCCCCAGCATTTT	CASRRGGGQPQHF
TRBV4-3	TRBJ2-3	15	-	-	TGCGCCAGCAGCCAAGCTGAACTTTCAACAGATACGCAGTATTTT	CASSQAELSTDTQYF
TRBV2	TRBJ1-2	13	TRBD1	-	TGTGCCAGCAGTGAGACAGGGTTGGATGGCTACACCTTC	CASSETGLDGYTF
TRBV5-1	TRBJ2-6	17	TRBD1	once	TGCGCCAGCAGACCGGGACAGGACAACTCTGGGGCCAACGTCCTGACTTTC	CASRPGQDNSGANVLTF
TRBV19	TRBJ1-2	18	TRBD1	-	TGTGCCAGTAGTACCCATCACCGGGACAGGGCTCTTCGGTATGGCTACACCTTC	CASSTHHRDRALRYGYTF
TRBV5-1	TRBJ2-7	14	-	-	TGCGCCAGCAGCCCACAGAACTCTAACTACGAGCAGTACTTC	CASSPQNSNYEQYF
TRBV3-1/TRBV3-2	TRBJ1-6	15	TRBD1	-	TGTGCCAGCAGCCAAGCCCGACAGGGCAATTCACCCCTCCACTTT	CASSQARQGNSPLHF
TRBV6-2/TRBV6-3	TRBJ1-2	17	-	-	TGTGCCAGCAGTCACCTGCCCTTGGCGCAGGGCAGGCCCGGCTACACCTTC	CASSHLPLAQGRPGYTF
TRBV7-3	TRBJ2-1	16	TRBD2	-	TGTGCCAGCAGTTTACGTGGTAGCGGGATCTACAATGAGCAGTTCTTC	CASSLRGSGIYNEQFF
TRBV25-1	TRBJ1-2	14	TRBD1	-	TGTGCCAGCAGTGCGACAGGGACTAACTATGGCTACACCTTC	CASSATGTNYGYTF
TRBV5-1	TRBJ2-3	17	TRBD2	-	TGCGCCAGCAGCTTGGCGCGACTAGCGGGGGGGCTAGATACGCAGTATTTT	CASSLARLAGGLDTQYF
TRBV11-2	TRBJ1-1	14	-	few	TGTGCCAGCAGCCCTCGGGGAGGGGCGACTGAAGCTTTCTTT	CASSPRGGATEAFF
TRBV4-3	TRBJ1-1	15	TRBD1	-	TGCGCCAGCAGCCAAGAAGGGGGCTTCGGCACTGAAGCTTTCTTT	CASSQEGGFGTEAFF
TRBV7-3	TRBJ2-3	17	TRBD2	-	TGTGCCAGCAGCCGCGTCCGCGCTAGCGGGAGCACAGATACGCAGTATTTT	CASSRVRASGSTDTQYF
TRBV18	TRBJ2-5	18	TRBD1	-	TGTGCCAGCTCACCAGCGGACAGGGGAATGAGTTTCGCAGAGACCCAGTACTTC	CASSPADRGMSFAETQYF
TRBV2	TRBJ2-1	14	-	-	TGTGCCAGCAGTGTTGGTAGCCTACGGAATGAGCAGTTCTTC	CASSVGSLRNEQFF
TRBV5-6	TRBJ2-7	12	-	few	TGTGCCAGCAAGCGACAGACCTACGAGCAGTACTTC	CASKRQTYEQYF
TRBV11-2	TRBJ2-1	14	-	-	TGTGCCAGCAGCTTAGCGTCAGGGAGGAATGAGCAGTTCTTC	CASSLASGRNEQFF
TRBV6-6	TRBJ1-6	13	-	once	TGTGCCAGCAGTTTGACAGTGAATTCACCCCTCCACTTT	CASSLTVNSPLHF
TRBV6-4	TRBJ1-2	13	-	-	TGTGCCAGCAGGGACCCTTATAACTATGGCTACACCTTC	CASRDPYNYGYTF
TRBV7-2	TRBJ1-5	13	-	once	TGTGCCAGCAGCTTGGACACCGGTCAGCCCCAGCATTTT	CASSLDTGQPQHF